These T cell receptor beta chains were read from a single sample in a study of blood T cell repertoires in COVID-19. Method: immunoSEQ multiplex PCR; TCRdb's copy keeps in-frame clones and lacks some. The table has about 380,000 clones, around 85% seen once. Material: peripheral blood. Receptors were obtained from a woman younger than 35 with acute or convalescent COVID-19. The CDR3 runs from the conserved cysteine through the conserved F or W. D genes are given only for firm matches. Clone size is not always given. Where it is, it says once, few, many or a class for expanded clones.

V gene	D gene	J gene	clone size	CDR3 DNA	CDR3 protein
TRBV4-1	-	TRBJ2-7	many	TGCGCCAGCAGCCTGACCGGACAGATCGAGCAGTACTTC	CASSLTGQIEQYF
TRBV5-1	TRBD2	TRBJ2-1	-	TGCGCCAGCAGGCCGGGACTAGGGGACAATGAGCAGTTCTTC	CASRPGLGDNEQFF
TRBV6-5	TRBD1	TRBJ2-7	-	TGTGCCAGCAGCGTAAGGACAGGGGCGCTCTACGAGCAGTACTTC	CASSVRTGALYEQYF
TRBV30	-	TRBJ1-3	-	TGTGCCTGGAGTCCCGGGTCTGGAAACACCATATATTTT	CAWSPGSGNTIYF
TRBV6-1	-	TRBJ2-3	few	TGTGCCAGCAGTGATGGCTCCCGGAGCATGTTGACGCAGTATTTT	CASSDGSRSMLTQYF
TRBV7-3	-	TRBJ1-2	-	TGTGCCAGCAGCGCCGACAGTTTAAACTATGGCTACACCTTC	CASSADSLNYGYTF
TRBV11-2	-	TRBJ1-4	-	TGTGCCAGCAGCATCCTCGGGGAGTTGGGTGAAAAACTGTTTTTT	CASSILGELGEKLFF
TRBV27	TRBD1	TRBJ1-5	-	TGTGCCAGCAGTTTACAGGGGGTTCAACCCGTCGGGCCCCAGCATTTT	CASSLQGVQPVGPQHF
TRBV6-5	-	TRBJ1-1	-	TGTGCCAGCAGTTCCGGTCGACAACGGGGGAACACTGAAGCTTTCTTT	CASSSGRQRGNTEAFF
TRBV7-7	-	TRBJ2-2	-	TGTGCCAGCAGCCCCGGACAATTGAACACCGGGGAGCTGTTTTTT	CASSPGQLNTGELFF
TRBV19	TRBD2	TRBJ2-1	once	TGTGCCAGTAGTCCAGCAGCGGGGTCATACAATGAGCAGTTCTTC	CASSPAAGSYNEQFF
TRBV4-2	-	TRBJ1-2	-	TGTGCCAGCAGCCCCACCGAAACCGCAGGGGACTACACCTTC	CASSPTETAGDYTF
TRBV7-6	-	TRBJ2-5	-	TGTGCCAGCAGCTTGCCAGGGGGGCGAGGGGAGACCCAGTACTTC	CASSLPGGRGETQYF
TRBV19	-	TRBJ1-4	-	TGTGCCAGTAGTGGGGGGGACTTCGGAAAACTGTTTTTT	CASSGGDFGKLFF
TRBV2	-	TRBJ1-5	-	TGTGCCAGCAGTGTAGAGGGTTGGCAGCCCCAGCATTTT	CASSVEGWQPQHF
TRBV7-9	-	TRBJ2-1	once	TGTGCCAGCAGCTTAGGGCGGAGCCTTGAGTCTGCCTATGAGCAGTTCTTC	CASSLGRSLESAYEQFF
TRBV9	TRBD1	TRBJ2-4	-	TGTGCCAGCAGCGTAGAGGGGGCCCCCAAAAACATTCAGTACTTC	CASSVEGAPKNIQYF
TRBV5-1	TRBD2	TRBJ2-5	-	TGCGCCAGCAGCTACCGTGGACTAGCGGGAAGTATAGGGCAAGAGACCCAGTACTTC	CASSYRGLAGSIGQETQYF